This TCR beta chain appears in the sequencing data of a study of OX40 agonist ivuxolimab in advanced cancers. Overall study: Ivuxolimab was administered intravenously to patients at 0.01 to 10 mg/kg every 2 weeks. The eligibility criteria allowed prior anti-PD-1, anti-PD-L1 or anti-CTLA-4 therapy, and 40% had some.

Trimming took off 10 bases at V and 3 bases at J, with 7 bases between the two ends. This CDR3 contains 11 residues. Germline assignment: CDR1 SGHDN and CDR2 FVKESK. Comment on this clone: Its specificity is not known.

Profiling relied on immunoSEQ multiplex PCR, and the TCRdb table lists in-frame clones only, not all of them. The table records 85,000 to 100,000 clones, approximately 85% of them present only once. Findings and limits, study-wide: Still undetermined is the antigen specificity of the expanded peripheral T cells. Partial responders at 0.1-3.0 mg/kg had among the lowest clonal expansion.

This sequence was found in an adult with an advanced solid tumor such as melanoma, head and neck, liver or kidney cancer. The sequenced sample was CD4+ or CD8+ T cells sorted from blood, obtained in a trial of the OX40 agonist ivuxolimab. V and J are TRBV14 and TRBJ2-1; D not certain. DNA of the CDR3: TGTGCCACCTATTTCTACAATGAGCAGTTCTTC. The encoded protein is CATYFYNEQFF.